The entry below describes one T cell receptor beta chain. These data come from a study of early T cells in non-severe SARS-CoV-2 infection. Whole-study context: Unsorted whole blood bulk RNA was sequenced, with unpaired chains.

A single record per CDR3 protein comes from TCRdb applying MiXCR to the 5' RACE reads. The table includes 50,000 or so distinct CDR3 sequences, approximately 12% detected once. The sequencing input was whole blood. The clonotype originates from an adult who was a healthcare worker with PCR-confirmed SARS-CoV-2 infection or an uninfected control (not recorded which).

The CDR3 region has the DNA TGCAGCGTCTCGGTGGGAATCGGGGGTGACTACGAGCAGTACTTC. This gives the protein CSVSVGIGGDYEQYF. The rearrangement links TRBV29-1 to TRBJ2-7; the D gene is possibly TRBD2 (6 bases). Trimming cost V 6 bases and J 3 bases, with 21 bases left between them. Germline-derived CDR1 and CDR2 are SQVTM and ANQGSEA. The CDR3 is 15 amino acids.